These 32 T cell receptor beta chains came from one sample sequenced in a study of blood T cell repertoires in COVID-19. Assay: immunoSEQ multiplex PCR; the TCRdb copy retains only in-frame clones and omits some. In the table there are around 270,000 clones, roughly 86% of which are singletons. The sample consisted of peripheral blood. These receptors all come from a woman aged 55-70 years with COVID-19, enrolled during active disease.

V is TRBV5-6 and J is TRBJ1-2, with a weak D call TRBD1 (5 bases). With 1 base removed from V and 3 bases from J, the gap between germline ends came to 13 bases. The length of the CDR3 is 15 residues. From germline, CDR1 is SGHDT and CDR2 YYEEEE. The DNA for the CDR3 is TGTGCCAGCAGCTTGAAGGCAGGGCCCTACTATGGCTACACCTTC. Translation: CASSLKAGPYYGYTF.

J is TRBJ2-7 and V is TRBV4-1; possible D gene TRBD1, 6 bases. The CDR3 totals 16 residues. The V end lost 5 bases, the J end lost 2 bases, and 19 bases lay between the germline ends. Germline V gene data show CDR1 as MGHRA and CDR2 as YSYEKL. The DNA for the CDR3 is TGCGCCAGCAGCACAGGGTTATCGATAAGAGCCTACGAGCAGTACTTC. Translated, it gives CASSTGLSIRAYEQYF.

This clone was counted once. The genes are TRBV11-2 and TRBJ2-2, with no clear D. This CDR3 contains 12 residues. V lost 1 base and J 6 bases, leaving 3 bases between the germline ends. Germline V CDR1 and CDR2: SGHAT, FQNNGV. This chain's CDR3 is CASSLASGELFF. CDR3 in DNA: TGTGCCAGCAGCTTAGCCTCCGGGGAGCTGTTTTTT.

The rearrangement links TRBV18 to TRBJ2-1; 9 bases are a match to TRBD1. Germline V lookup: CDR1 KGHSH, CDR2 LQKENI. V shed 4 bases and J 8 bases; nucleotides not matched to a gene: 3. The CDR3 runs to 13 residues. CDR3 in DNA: TGTGCCAGCTCACGGGGACAGGGCGATGAGCAGTTCTTC. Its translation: CASSRGQGDEQFF.

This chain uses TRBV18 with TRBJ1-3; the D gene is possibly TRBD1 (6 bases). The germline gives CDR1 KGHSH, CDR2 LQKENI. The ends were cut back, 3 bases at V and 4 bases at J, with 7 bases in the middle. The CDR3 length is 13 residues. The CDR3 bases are TGTGCCAGCTCACCCGGACAGGGAAACACCATATATTTT. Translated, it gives CASSPGQGNTIYF.

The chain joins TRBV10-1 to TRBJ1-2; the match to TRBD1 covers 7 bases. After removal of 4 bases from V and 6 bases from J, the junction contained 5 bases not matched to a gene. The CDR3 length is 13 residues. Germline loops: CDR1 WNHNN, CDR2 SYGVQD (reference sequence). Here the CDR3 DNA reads TGCGCCAGCAGTGCCGACAGGGAGCATGGCTACACCTTC. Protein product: CASSADREHGYTF.

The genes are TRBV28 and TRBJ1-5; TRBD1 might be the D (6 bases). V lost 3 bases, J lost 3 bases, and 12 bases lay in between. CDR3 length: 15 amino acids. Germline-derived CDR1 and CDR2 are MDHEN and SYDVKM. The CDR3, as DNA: TGTGCCAGCAGTTTTATGCCAGGGGCCAATCAGCCCCAGCATTTT. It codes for CASSFMPGANQPQHF.

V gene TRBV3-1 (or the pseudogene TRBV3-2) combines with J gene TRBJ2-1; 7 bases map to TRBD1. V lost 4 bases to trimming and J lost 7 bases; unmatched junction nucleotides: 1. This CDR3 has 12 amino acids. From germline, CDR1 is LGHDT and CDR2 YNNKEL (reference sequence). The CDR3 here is CASSLQGNEQFF. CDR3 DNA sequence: TGTGCCAGCAGCCTACAGGGGAATGAGCAGTTCTTC.

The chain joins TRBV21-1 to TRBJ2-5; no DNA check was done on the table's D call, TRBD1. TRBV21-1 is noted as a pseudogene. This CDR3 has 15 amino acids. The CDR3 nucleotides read TGTGCCAGATGGGGGGGACAGGGTACCAAAGAGACCCAGTACTTC. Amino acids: CARWGGQGTKETQYF.

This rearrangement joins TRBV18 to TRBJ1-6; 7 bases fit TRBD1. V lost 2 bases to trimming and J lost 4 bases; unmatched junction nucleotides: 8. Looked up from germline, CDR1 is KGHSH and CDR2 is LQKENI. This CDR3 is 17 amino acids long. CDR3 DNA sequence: TGTGCCAGCTCACCAGTGGTGCCGGGACAGTATAATTCACCCCTCCACTTT. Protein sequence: CASSPVVPGQYNSPLHF.

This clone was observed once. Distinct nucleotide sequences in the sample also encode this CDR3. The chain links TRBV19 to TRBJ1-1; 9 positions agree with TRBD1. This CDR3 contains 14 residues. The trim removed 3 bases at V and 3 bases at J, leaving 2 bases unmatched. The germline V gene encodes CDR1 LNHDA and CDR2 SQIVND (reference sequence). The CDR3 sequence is CASSIGQGYTEAFF. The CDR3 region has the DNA TGTGCCAGTAGTATCGGACAGGGGTACACTGAAGCTTTCTTT.

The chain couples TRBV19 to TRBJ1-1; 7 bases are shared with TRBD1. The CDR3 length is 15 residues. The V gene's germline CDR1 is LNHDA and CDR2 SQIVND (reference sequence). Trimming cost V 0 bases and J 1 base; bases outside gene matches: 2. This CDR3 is CASSIEGQRNTEAFF. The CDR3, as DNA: TGTGCCAGTAGTATAGAGGGACAGAGGAACACTGAAGCTTTCTTT. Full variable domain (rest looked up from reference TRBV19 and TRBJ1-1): DGGITQSPKYLFRKEGQNVTLSCEQNLNHDAMYWYRQDPGQGLRLIYYSQIVNDFQKGDIAEGYSVSREKKESFPLTVTSAQKNPTAFYLCASSIEGQRNTEAFFGQGTRLTVV.

The CDR3 reads CASSATRPGPQHF. The CDR3 coding sequence is TGTGCCAGCAGCGCCACCCGCCCGGGGCCCCAGCATTTT. The rearrangement joins TRBV6-2 or TRBV6-3 to TRBJ1-5; D is uncertain. Germline V gene sequence: CDR1 MNHEY, CDR2 SVGEGT. The CDR3 has 13 residues. V lost 6 bases, J lost 9 bases, and 15 bases lay in between.

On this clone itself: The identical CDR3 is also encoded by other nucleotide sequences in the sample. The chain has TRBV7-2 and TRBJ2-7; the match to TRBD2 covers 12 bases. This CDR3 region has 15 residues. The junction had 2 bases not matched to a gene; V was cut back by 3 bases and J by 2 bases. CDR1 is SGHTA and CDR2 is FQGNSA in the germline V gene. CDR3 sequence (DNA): TGTGCCAGCAGCTTGGGACTAGCGGGCCCCTACGAGCAGTACTTC. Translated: CASSLGLAGPYEQYF.

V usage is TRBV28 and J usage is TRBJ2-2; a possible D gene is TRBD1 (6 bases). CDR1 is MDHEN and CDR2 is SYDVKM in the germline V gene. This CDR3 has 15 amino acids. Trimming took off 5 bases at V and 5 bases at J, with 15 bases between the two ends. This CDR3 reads CASSGPGTTTGELFF. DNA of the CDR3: TGTGCCAGCAGTGGCCCCGGGACAACTACCGGGGAGCTGTTTTTT. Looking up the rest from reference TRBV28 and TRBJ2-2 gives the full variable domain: DVKVTQSSRYLVKRTGEKVFLECVQDMDHENMFWYRQDPGLGLRLIYFSYDVKMKEKGDIPEGYSVSREKKERFSLILESASTNQTSMYLCASSGPGTTTGELFFGEGSRLTVL.

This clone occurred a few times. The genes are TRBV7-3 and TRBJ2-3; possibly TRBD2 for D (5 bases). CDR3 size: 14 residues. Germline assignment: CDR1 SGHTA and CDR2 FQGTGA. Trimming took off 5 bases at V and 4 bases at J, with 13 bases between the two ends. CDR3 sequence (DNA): TGTGCCAGCAGCCTTGAGGGAGTCCCAGATACGCAGTATTTT. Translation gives CASSLEGVPDTQYF.

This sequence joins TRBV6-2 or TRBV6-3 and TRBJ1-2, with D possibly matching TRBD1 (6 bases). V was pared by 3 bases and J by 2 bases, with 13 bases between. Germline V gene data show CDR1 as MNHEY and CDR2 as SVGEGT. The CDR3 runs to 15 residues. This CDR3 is CASSYGTRQNYGYTF. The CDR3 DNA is TGTGCCAGCAGTTATGGGACAAGACAAAACTATGGCTACACCTTC.

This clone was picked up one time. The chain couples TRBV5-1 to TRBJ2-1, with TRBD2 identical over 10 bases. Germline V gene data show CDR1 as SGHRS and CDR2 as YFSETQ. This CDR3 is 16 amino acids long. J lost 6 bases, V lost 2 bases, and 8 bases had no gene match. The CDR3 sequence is CASSLKLAGPANEQFF. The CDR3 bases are TGCGCCAGCAGCTTAAAACTAGCGGGACCGGCCAATGAGCAGTTCTTC. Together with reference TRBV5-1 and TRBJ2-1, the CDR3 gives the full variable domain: KAGVTQTPRYLIKTRGQQVTLSCSPISGHRSVSWYQQTPGQGLQFLFEYFSETQRNKGNFPGRFSGRQFSNSRSEMNVSTLELGDSALYLCASSLKLAGPANEQFFGPGTRLTVL.

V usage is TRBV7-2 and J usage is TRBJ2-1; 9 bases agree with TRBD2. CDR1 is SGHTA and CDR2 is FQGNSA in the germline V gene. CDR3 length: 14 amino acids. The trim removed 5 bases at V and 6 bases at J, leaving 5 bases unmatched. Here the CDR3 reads CASSAGLAGNEQFF. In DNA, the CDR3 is TGTGCCAGCAGCGCGGGACTAGCTGGCAATGAGCAGTTCTTC.

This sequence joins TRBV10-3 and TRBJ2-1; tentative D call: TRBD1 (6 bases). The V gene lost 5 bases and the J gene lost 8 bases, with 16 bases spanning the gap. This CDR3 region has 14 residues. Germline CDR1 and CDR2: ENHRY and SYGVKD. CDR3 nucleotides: TGTGCCATCAGTCGGGACACCCTAGGCGATGAGCAGTTCTTC. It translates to CAISRDTLGDEQFF.

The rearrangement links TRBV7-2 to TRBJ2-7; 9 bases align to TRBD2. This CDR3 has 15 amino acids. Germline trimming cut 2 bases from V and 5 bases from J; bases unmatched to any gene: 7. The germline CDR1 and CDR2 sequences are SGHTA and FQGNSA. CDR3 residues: CASSLSAGGPNEQYF. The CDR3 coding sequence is TGTGCCAGCAGCTTATCGGCGGGAGGGCCTAACGAGCAGTACTTC.

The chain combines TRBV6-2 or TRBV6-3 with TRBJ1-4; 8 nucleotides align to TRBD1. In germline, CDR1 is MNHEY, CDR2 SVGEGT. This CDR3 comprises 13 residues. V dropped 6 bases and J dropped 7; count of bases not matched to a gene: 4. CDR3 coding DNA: TGTGCCAGCAGACCTGGACAGGGTGAAAAACTGTTTTTT. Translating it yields CASRPGQGEKLFF.

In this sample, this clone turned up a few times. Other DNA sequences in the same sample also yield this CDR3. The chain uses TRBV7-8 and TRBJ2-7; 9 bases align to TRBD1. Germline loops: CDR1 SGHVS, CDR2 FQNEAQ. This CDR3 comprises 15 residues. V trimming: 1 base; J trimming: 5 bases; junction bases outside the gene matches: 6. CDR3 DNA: TGTGCCAGCAGCTTAGGGGGACAGGGCCGCGACGAGCAGTACTTC. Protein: CASSLGGQGRDEQYF.

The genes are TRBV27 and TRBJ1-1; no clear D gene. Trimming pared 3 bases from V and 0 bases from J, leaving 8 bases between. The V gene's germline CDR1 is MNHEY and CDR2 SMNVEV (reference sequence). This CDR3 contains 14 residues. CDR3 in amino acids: CASSLNRLNTEAFF. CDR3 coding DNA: TGTGCCAGCAGTTTGAACAGATTGAACACTGAAGCTTTCTTT.

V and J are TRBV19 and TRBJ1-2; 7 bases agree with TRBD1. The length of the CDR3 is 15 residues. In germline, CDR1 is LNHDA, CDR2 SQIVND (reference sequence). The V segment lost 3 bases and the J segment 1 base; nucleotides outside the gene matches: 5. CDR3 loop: CASSMAGTVNYGYTF. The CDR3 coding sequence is TGTGCCAGTAGTATGGCCGGGACAGTTAACTATGGCTACACCTTC.

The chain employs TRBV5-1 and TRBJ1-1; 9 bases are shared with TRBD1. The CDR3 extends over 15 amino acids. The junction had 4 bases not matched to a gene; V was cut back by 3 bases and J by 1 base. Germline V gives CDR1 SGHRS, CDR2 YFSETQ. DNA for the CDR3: TGCGCCAGCAGCTGGAGGACAGGGGAGAACACTGAAGCTTTCTTT. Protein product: CASSWRTGENTEAFF.

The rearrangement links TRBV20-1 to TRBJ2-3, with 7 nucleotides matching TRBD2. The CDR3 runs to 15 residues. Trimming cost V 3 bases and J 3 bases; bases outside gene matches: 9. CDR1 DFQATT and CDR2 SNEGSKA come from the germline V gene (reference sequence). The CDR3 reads CSASSGRELTDTQYF. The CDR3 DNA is TGCAGTGCTAGTAGTGGGCGGGAGTTGACAGATACGCAGTATTTT.

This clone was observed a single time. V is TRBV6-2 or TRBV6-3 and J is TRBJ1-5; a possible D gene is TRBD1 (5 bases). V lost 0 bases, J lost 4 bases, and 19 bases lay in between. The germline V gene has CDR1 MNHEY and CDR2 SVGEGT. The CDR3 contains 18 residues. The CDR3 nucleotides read TGTGCCAGCAGTTACTCGATGGGGGGTCCCACTGGGAATCAGCCCCAGCATTTT. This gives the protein CASSYSMGGPTGNQPQHF.

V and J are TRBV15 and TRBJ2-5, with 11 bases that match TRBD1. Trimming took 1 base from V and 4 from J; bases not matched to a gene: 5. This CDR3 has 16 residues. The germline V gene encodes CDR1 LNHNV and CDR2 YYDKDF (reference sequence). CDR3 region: CATSRGTGGVGETQYF. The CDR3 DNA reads TGTGCCACCAGCAGAGGGACAGGGGGCGTAGGAGAGACCCAGTACTTC.

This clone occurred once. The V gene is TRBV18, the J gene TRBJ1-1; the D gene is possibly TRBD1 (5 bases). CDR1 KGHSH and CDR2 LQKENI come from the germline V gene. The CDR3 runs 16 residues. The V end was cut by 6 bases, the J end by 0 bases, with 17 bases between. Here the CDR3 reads CASSPSRQLMNTEAFF. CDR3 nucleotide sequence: TGTGCCAGCTCCCCCTCCCGACAGCTTATGAACACTGAAGCTTTCTTT.

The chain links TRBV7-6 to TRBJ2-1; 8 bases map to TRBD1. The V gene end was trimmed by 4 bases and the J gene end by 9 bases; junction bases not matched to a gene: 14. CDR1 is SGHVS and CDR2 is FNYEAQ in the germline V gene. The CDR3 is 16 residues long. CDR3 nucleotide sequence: TGTGCCAGCAGCTCCTACACGACAGGGGACCAGGGTGAGCAGTTCTTC. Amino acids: CASSSYTTGDQGEQFF.

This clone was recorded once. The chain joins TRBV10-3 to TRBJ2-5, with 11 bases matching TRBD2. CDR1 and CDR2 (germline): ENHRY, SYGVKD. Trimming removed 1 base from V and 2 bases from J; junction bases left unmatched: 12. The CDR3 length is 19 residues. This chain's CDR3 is CAISELAGGLAGTQETQYF. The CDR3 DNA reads TGTGCCATCAGTGAGTTAGCGGGGGGGCTAGCGGGAACGCAAGAGACCCAGTACTTC.